This T cell receptor (beta chain) came from a study of blood T cell repertoires in COVID-19. Across the whole study: Italy, Spain and the United States were the sources of the convalescent and acute COVID-19 samples. T cells, B-cell-depleted T cells, or PBMCs provided the cDNA or gDNA that served as material.

This CDR3 has 16 amino acids. Trimming shortened V by 5 bases and J by 5 bases, and 19 bases separated the two germline ends. The germline V gene encodes CDR1 SNHLY and CDR2 FYNNEI. Original handling: Reference gene primer amplification yielded estimated nucleated cell counts. The protocol was immunoSEQ multiplex PCR, while the TCRdb copy is restricted to in-frame clones and leaves out a portion. That table supplies the V and J calls and clone size; D and trimming were determined from the DNA. The data show 30,000 to 40,000 clones, with about 87% seen just once and 11% to 15% held by the top ten. The chain joins TRBV2 to TRBJ1-5, with a weak D call TRBD1 (6 bases). The TCR comes from a man aged 60 to 69 with active COVID-19. The sample taken for sequencing was peripheral blood. The CDR3 sequence is CASSSQGGALYQPQHF. The CDR3 coding sequence is TGTGCCAGCAGTTCTCAAGGGGGGGCCCTCTATCAGCCCCAGCATTTT.